This T cell receptor (beta chain) derives from a study of Ad26.COV2.S vaccination and SARS-CoV-2 variants. The wider study: Dosing was one shot or two shots 56 days apart.

Profiling relied on immunoSEQ multiplex PCR, and the TCRdb table lists in-frame clones only, not all of them. The repertoire holds about 370,000 clones, 88% seen once, with 3% to 3.5% in the top ten. Treatment described: around 19 received Ad26.COV2.S at low or high dose, single or two shots; a few received placebo; per-sample allocation not given. Specimen acquisition occurred on day 63 following the initial vaccine or placebo injection. Within Boston, the person who donated was an adult of 18-55 years. Ad26 vector vaccine expressed Wuhan-strain SARS-CoV-2 spike. This CDR3 comprises 11 residues. CDR1 DFQATT and CDR2 SNEGSKA come from the germline V gene (reference sequence).

The sample was peripheral blood, taken in a trial of Ad26.COV2.S vaccine versus placebo. The sequence came from a person between 18 and 59 years old who received the Ad26.COV2.S COVID-19 vaccine or a placebo. The rearrangement uses TRBV20-1 and TRBJ2-5; TRBD1 aligns across 7 bases. The CDR3 protein is CSRGNQETQYF. As DNA, the CDR3 is TGCAGCAGGGGGAACCAAGAGACCCAGTACTTC.